These 25 T cell receptor beta chains came from one sample sequenced in a study of a mutant IDH1 vaccine in newly diagnosed glioma (dated by TCRdb to 2020 to 2022). The time point label of this sample denotes: week 23, last vaccination. Each vaccine dose, consisting of 300 ug of a 20-mer mutant IDH1 peptide in Montanide, was administered subcutaneously with topical imiquimod. For these TCRs, the target antigens are not known. Library generation was performed with the immunoSEQ multiplex PCR assay. TCRdb took over this immuneACCESS table, retaining in-frame rearrangements with V and J assigned. Such tables are incomplete; in checked studies, under half of the missing clones stem from an unresolved V gene, and the remainder is unexplained. Across this sample there are roughly 52,000 clones, with over 70% seen only once. The top ten hold about 6.3% of the sample. The source was PBMCs, collected from a glioma patient whose treatment included an IDH1 peptide vaccine. These receptors were obtained from a man aged 40-55 years with glioma.

The chain has TRBV21-1 and TRBJ1-5; TRBD1 is the table's D call and was not checked against the DNA. TRBV21-1 is noted as a pseudogene. The CDR3 extends over 17 amino acids. The CDR3 DNA sequence: TGTGCCAGCATCGATGGGACAGCTTCATTTAGCAATCAGCCCCAGCATTTT. Residues: CASIDGTASFSNQPQHF.

V is TRBV27 and J is TRBJ2-6; tentative D call: TRBD1 (5 bases). The CDR3 spans 17 residues. V was clipped by 4 bases and J by 0 bases, with 13 bases between them. CDR1 and CDR2 (germline): MNHEY, SMNVEV (reference sequence). As DNA, the CDR3 is TGTGCCAGCAGTTCCCGGACACGAGGCTCTGGGGCCAACGTCCTGACTTTC. Translated, it gives CASSSRTRGSGANVLTF.

Only one count was recorded for this clone. This rearrangement joins TRBV7-9 to TRBJ1-3; D is unclear. Germline V lookup: CDR1 SEHNR, CDR2 FQNEAQ (reference sequence). The CDR3 runs 16 residues. Trimming cost V 5 bases and J 3 bases, with 17 bases left between them. CDR3 DNA sequence: TGTGCCAGCAGCCACAATTGGCCCGCTCGTGGAAACACCATATATTTT. Its protein product is CASSHNWPARGNTIYF.

This clone was observed a handful of times. This chain connects TRBV27 to TRBJ1-4, with TRBD1 as a possible D gene (6 bases). The CDR3 loop spans 14 amino acids. The germline CDR1 and CDR2 sequences are MNHEY and SMNVEV (reference sequence). V shed 5 bases and J shed 5 bases, with 12 bases lying between them. CDR3 sequence reads: CASSPRGRNEKLFF. The DNA of the CDR3 is TGTGCCAGCAGTCCGCGGGGGCGGAATGAAAAACTGTTTTTT.

V and J are TRBV7-3 and TRBJ1-4, with D tentatively TRBD1 (5 bases). Per germline, CDR1 SGHTA and CDR2 FQGTGA. The CDR3 has 15 amino acids. V was cut by 3 bases and J by 0 bases, with 8 bases left in between. For the CDR3, the DNA is TGTGCCAGCAGCTTGGGACTTGCAACTAATGAAAAACTGTTTTTT. Translation gives CASSLGLATNEKLFF. The entire variable domain, with the rest obtained from reference TRBV7-3 and TRBJ1-4, is as follows: GAGVSQTPSNKVTEKGKYVELRCDPISGHTALYWYRQSLGQGPEFLIYFQGTGAADDSGLPNDRFFAVRPEGSVSTLKIQRTERGDSAVYLCASSLGLATNEKLFFGSGTQLSVL.

The sample holds a few counts of this clone. The chain recombines TRBV7-8 with TRBJ1-1; D remains ambiguous. V lost 2 bases and J 6 bases, leaving 7 bases between the germline ends. This CDR3 region has 12 residues. Germline CDR1 SGHVS, CDR2 FQNEAQ. The CDR3 sequence: CASSLRVAEAFF. CDR3 nucleotides: TGTGCCAGCAGCTTAAGGGTAGCTGAAGCTTTCTTT.

J is TRBJ1-5 and V is TRBV27, with a tentative D call TRBD1 (6 bases). The V and J ends lost 7 bases and 1 base respectively, with 14 bases between them. Per germline, CDR1 MNHEY and CDR2 SMNVEV (reference sequence). The CDR3 contains 15 residues. Written as DNA, the CDR3 is TGTGCCAGCATACTAACAGGGCGAAGCAATCAGCCCCAGCATTTT. Translation gives CASILTGRSNQPQHF.

J is TRBJ2-1 and V is TRBV6-5, with 7 positions matching TRBD1. CDR3 length: 15 residues. V gave up 6 bases and J gave up 6 bases; unmatched junction bases: 11. CDR1 and CDR2 (germline): MNHEY, SVGAGI. The CDR3 DNA reads TGTGCCAGCAGCCCCCCCGCGACAGGGCCCAATGAGCAGTTCTTC. It encodes CASSPPATGPNEQFF.

The CDR3 region has the DNA TGTGCCACCCCCCCAGGGGGGCCGGACAATGAGCAGTTCTTC. Protein sequence: CATPPGGPDNEQFF. V usage is TRBV21-1 and J usage is TRBJ2-1; no check of the table's D call, TRBD1, against the DNA was made. TRBV21-1 is annotated as a pseudogene. The CDR3 spans 14 residues.

The V and J genes are TRBV7-9 and TRBJ1-3; no clear D gene. Germline lookup yields CDR1 SEHNR and CDR2 FQNEAQ (reference sequence). Trimming left V 5 bases short and J 8 bases short, with 7 bases between. The CDR3 has 11 amino acids. CDR3 DNA: TGTGCCAGCAGCCCGAAGGACACCATATATTTT. It yields the protein CASSPKDTIYF.

This clone occurred once. V is TRBV7-2 and J is TRBJ2-3, with TRBD1 as a possible D gene (5 bases). Germline V lookup: CDR1 SGHTA, CDR2 FQGNSA. The CDR3 has 14 amino acids. The V gene lost 1 base and the J gene lost 4 bases, with 9 bases spanning the gap. This CDR3 is CASSLGWGPDTQYF. The CDR3 region has the DNA TGTGCCAGCAGCTTAGGATGGGGCCCAGATACGCAGTATTTT.

This sequence joins TRBV6-6 and TRBJ2-2, with D unclear. The germline V gene encodes CDR1 MNHNY and CDR2 SVGAGI (reference sequence). The length of the CDR3 is 14 residues. The V and J ends lost 0 bases and 1 base respectively, with 3 bases between them. The DNA of the CDR3 is TGTGCCAGCAGTTACTCGGAGAACACCGGGGAGCTGTTTTTT. Translation: CASSYSENTGELFF.

The CDR3 nucleotides read TGTGCCAGCAGCGGGGGACAGGGGGCACCCAATTCACCCCTCCACTTT. Encoded protein: CASSGGQGAPNSPLHF. This chain links TRBV9 with TRBJ1-6, with 12 bases that match TRBD1. This CDR3 spans 16 amino acids. J lost 7 bases, V lost 3 bases, and 5 bases had no gene match. Germline V lookup: CDR1 SGDLS, CDR2 YYNGEE.

The chain employs TRBV18 and TRBJ1-6; maybe TRBD1 (6 bases). Trimming stripped 3 bases from V and 4 bases from J, with 10 bases between. This CDR3 region has 15 residues. Germline V gives CDR1 KGHSH, CDR2 LQKENI. CDR3 residues: CASSPTRGYNSPLHF. CDR3 DNA sequence: TGTGCCAGCTCACCGACCAGGGGTTATAATTCACCCCTCCACTTT.

This clone has only a few counts. The rearrangement links TRBV4-1 to TRBJ2-5, with D perhaps matching TRBD1 (5 bases). With 0 bases removed from V and 5 bases from J, the gap between germline ends came to 13 bases. The germline CDR1 and CDR2 sequences are MGHRA and YSYEKL. The CDR3 consists of 15 residues. CDR3: CASSQDSGFRETQYF. CDR3 nucleotides: TGCGCCAGCAGCCAAGATTCAGGGTTTCGGGAGACCCAGTACTTC.

This clone appeared a few times. The chain employs TRBV30 and TRBJ1-1, with D unresolved. The V and J ends lost 0 bases and 3 bases respectively, with 8 bases between them. This CDR3 is 13 amino acids long. Germline V gene data show CDR1 as GTSNPN and CDR2 as SVGIG (reference sequence). CDR3 nucleotide sequence: TGTGCCTGGAGTGTACGGCATGACACTGAAGCTTTCTTT. Translating it yields CAWSVRHDTEAFF. The whole variable domain, filled in from reference TRBV30 and TRBJ1-1, reads SQTIHQWPATLVQPVGSPLSLECTVEGTSNPNLYWYRQAAGRGLQLLFYSVGIGQISSEVPQNLSASRPQDRQFILSSKKLLLSDSGFYLCAWSVRHDTEAFFGQGTRLTVV.

V is TRBV5-1 and J is TRBJ1-2; 7 positions match TRBD1. With V trimmed by 7 bases and J by 6 bases, 12 bases remained unmatched. Germline CDR1 and CDR2: SGHRS and YFSETQ. The CDR3 spans 14 residues. The CDR3 region is CASRRQRDRDGYTF. The CDR3 region has the DNA TGCGCCAGCCGACGACAAAGGGACAGAGATGGCTACACCTTC.

This chain uses TRBV7-9 with TRBJ2-7; TRBD2 might be the D (6 bases). There are 15 residues in the CDR3. In germline, CDR1 is SEHNR, CDR2 FQNEAQ (reference sequence). V dropped 6 bases and J dropped 6 bases, with 21 bases sitting between them. Here the CDR3 DNA reads TGTGCCAGCAGTATTAGCGGAGGAGGGGTCCCCGAGCAGTACTTC. This codes for CASSISGGGVPEQYF. Full variable domain (rest looked up from reference TRBV7-9 and TRBJ2-7): DTGVSQNPRHKITKRGQNVTFRCDPISEHNRLYWYRQTLGQGPEFLTYFQNEAQLEKSRLLSDRFSAERPKGSFSTLEIQRTEQGDSAMYLCASSISGGGVPEQYFGPGTRLTVT.

This clone has just a few counts. The CDR3 sequence is CASSRRTGAIVTEAFF. Written as DNA, the CDR3 is TGTGCCAGCAGCCGAAGGACAGGGGCGATTGTCACTGAAGCTTTCTTT. This chain links TRBV6-4 with TRBJ1-1; 9 bases align to TRBD1. Trimming removed 6 bases from V and 4 bases from J; junction bases left unmatched: 12. This CDR3 comprises 16 residues. Germline CDR1 and CDR2: MRHNA and SNTAGT.

The CDR3 loop is CASISEGAGGYGYTF. The DNA of the CDR3 is TGTGCCAGTATCTCAGAGGGGGCTGGAGGCTATGGCTACACCTTC. The genes are TRBV19 and TRBJ1-2; 7 nucleotides agree with TRBD1. The CDR3 runs to 15 residues. Looked up from germline, CDR1 is LNHDA and CDR2 is SQIVND (reference sequence). Trimming removed 7 bases from V and 4 bases from J; junction bases left unmatched: 12.

V gene TRBV14 combines with J gene TRBJ2-5; TRBD2 matches 8 bases. With V trimmed by 4 bases and J by 6 bases, 4 bases remained unmatched. The CDR3 covers 13 residues. The germline gives CDR1 SGHDN, CDR2 FVKESK. Here the CDR3 reads CASSRGGRQTQYF. CDR3 DNA sequence: TGTGCCAGCAGCCGCGGGGGGCGTCAGACCCAGTACTTC.

This chain joins TRBV5-1 and TRBJ1-3; D gene uncertain. This CDR3 has 15 residues. V was pared by 2 bases and J by 4 bases, with 13 bases between. Germline loops: CDR1 SGHRS, CDR2 YFSETQ. The CDR3 reads CASSLVEGFGNTIYF. In nucleotides, the CDR3 is TGCGCCAGCAGCTTAGTTGAGGGATTCGGAAACACCATATATTTT.

Only one count was recorded for this clone. The J gene is TRBJ2-5, the V gene TRBV29-1, with D perhaps TRBD1 (6 bases). Matching the DNA end better, TRBJ2-7 makes the J call doubtful. Germline V gives CDR1 SQVTM, CDR2 ANQGSEA. The CDR3 is 13 residues long. This chain's CDR3 is CSVAKGGKGEQYF. The CDR3 DNA follows: TGCAGCGTTGCGAAAGGGGGTAAGGGCGAGCAGTACTTC.

The CDR3 nucleotides read TGTGCCAGCAGGGGGGGCCTCGCAGATACGCAGTATTTT. This sequence encodes CASRGGLADTQYF. The rearrangement links TRBV2 to TRBJ2-3, with D perhaps being TRBD1 or TRBD2 (6 bases each). The V gene's germline CDR1 is SNHLY and CDR2 FYNNEI. V was shortened by 6 bases and J by 4 bases, with 11 bases between the two germline ends. The CDR3 length is 13 residues.

V gene TRBV7-9 combines with J gene TRBJ2-1; TRBD1 might be the D (5 bases). Between the trimmed V and J ends, which lost 0 bases and 3 bases, there was a span of 9 bases. The V gene's germline CDR1 is SEHNR and CDR2 FQNEAQ (reference sequence). The CDR3 loop spans 15 amino acids. CDR3: CASSLAGRNYNEQFF. In nucleotides, the CDR3 is TGTGCCAGCAGCTTAGCGGGGCGAAACTACAATGAGCAGTTCTTC.